A single sample gave rise to the 18 T cell receptor beta chains below, sequenced in a study of response to subunit inactivated influenza vaccine. MiXCR was run by TCRdb on the RT-PCR reads, yielding one entry per CDR3 protein. The data show about 520,000 distinct CDR3 sequences, approximately 7.3% seen once. Sequenced here: PBMCs from blood, sampled less than 30 months after vaccination. These receptors came from a man between 45 and 75 years old who received an inactivated influenza vaccine.

This clonotype occurred a few times. This chain joins TRBV5-1 and TRBJ2-1, with 11 bases matching TRBD2. The CDR3 sequence is 18 residues long. Trimming removed 0 bases from V and 4 bases from J; junction bases left unmatched: 9. CDR1 and CDR2 from the germline V gene are SGHRS and YFSETQ. CDR3 coding DNA: TGCGCCAGCAGCTTGGTGGCTAGCGGGGGGTCGTTTTACAATGAGCAGTTCTTC. Translated, it gives CASSLVASGGSFYNEQFF. Full variable domain (missing parts from reference TRBV5-1 and TRBJ2-1): KAGVTQTPRYLIKTRGQQVTLSCSPISGHRSVSWYQQTPGQGLQFLFEYFSETQRNKGNFPGRFSGRQFSNSRSEMNVSTLELGDSALYLCASSLVASGGSFYNEQFFGPGTRLTVL.

The J gene is TRBJ1-5, the V gene TRBV18, with TRBD1 matching 7 bases. V lost 6 bases and J lost 7; bases outside the gene matches: 6. The CDR3 consists of 13 residues. CDR1 KGHSH and CDR2 LQKENI come from the germline V gene. Here the CDR3 reads CASSPGQRQPQHF. The CDR3 nucleotides are TGTGCCAGCTCCCCGGGACAGAGACAGCCCCAGCATTTT.

This clonotype came up many times. The chain has TRBV20-1 and TRBJ2-3; D unclear. V gave up 6 bases and J gave up 0 bases, with 16 bases separating them. The CDR3 is made up of 15 amino acids. Germline V gene data show CDR1 as DFQATT and CDR2 as SNEGSKA (reference sequence). The CDR3 here is CSATSAQLSTDTQYF. In DNA form, the CDR3 reads TGCAGTGCGACCTCTGCGCAGTTGAGCACAGATACGCAGTATTTT.

Many counts were recorded for this clonotype. The chain uses TRBV5-1 and TRBJ1-5, with TRBD1 matching over 9 bases. Per germline, CDR1 SGHRS and CDR2 YFSETQ. J was trimmed by 7 bases and V by 0 bases; bases with no gene match: 5. This CDR3 comprises 15 residues. The DNA for the CDR3 is TGCGCCAGCAGCTTGGCGGGACAGGGAGGGCAGCCCCAGCATTTT. Protein product: CASSLAGQGGQPQHF.

This clonotype turned up a few times. The chain employs TRBV7-2 and TRBJ1-5, with no clear D. Trimming left V 1 base short and J 3 bases short, with 10 bases between. The CDR3 has 15 amino acids. Per the germline V gene, CDR1 is SGHTA and CDR2 is FQGNSA. The CDR3 here is CASSLGALANQPQHF. Here the CDR3 DNA reads TGTGCCAGCAGCTTAGGAGCCCTCGCCAATCAGCCCCAGCATTTT.

V is TRBV5-4 and J is TRBJ2-2; 13 bases align to TRBD2. V dropped 4 bases and J dropped 5; count of bases not matched to a gene: 8. There are 17 residues in the CDR3. Germline CDR1 SGHNT, CDR2 YYREEE (reference sequence). Here the CDR3 DNA reads TGTGCCAGCAGCGGATCGGGACTAGCGGGGAAGACCGGGGAGCTGTTTTTT. Its translation: CASSGSGLAGKTGELFF.

The chain joins TRBV20-1 to TRBJ2-1; D might be TRBD2 (6 bases). The CDR3 is made up of 13 amino acids. The germline V and J ends were trimmed by 0 bases and 14 bases, with 17 bases remaining between them. Germline V gene lookup returns CDR1 DFQATT and CDR2 SNEGSKA (reference sequence). This chain's CDR3 is CSARELRLVTEFF. The CDR3 DNA follows: TGCAGTGCTAGAGAGCTGAGACTAGTGACGGAGTTCTTC.

This clonotype has just a few counts. J is TRBJ2-7 and V is TRBV9; D may be TRBD1 or TRBD2 (5 bases each). The CDR3 extends over 14 amino acids. Trimming removed 0 bases at V and 3 bases at J, with 10 bases between. Germline lookup yields CDR1 SGDLS and CDR2 YYNGEE. CDR3 coding DNA: TGTGCCAGCAGCGTAGGATGGGACGGCTACGAGCAGTACTTC. Amino acids: CASSVGWDGYEQYF.

This clonotype was observed many times. The gene calls are TRBV12-3 or TRBV12-4 and TRBJ2-1; 7 positions agree with TRBD1. The CDR3 is 13 amino acids. V lost 5 bases to trimming and J lost 11 bases; unmatched junction nucleotides: 9. The chain's CDR3 is CASSPKPGQKQFF. The CDR3 DNA reads TGTGCCAGCAGTCCCAAACCGGGACAGAAGCAGTTCTTC.

This sequence joins TRBV10-3 and TRBJ2-2, with D possibly TRBD2 on 6 matching bases. From germline, CDR1 is ENHRY and CDR2 SYGVKD. The V end was cut by 4 bases, the J end by 7 bases, with 13 bases between. This CDR3 has 14 amino acids. CDR3 region: CAISVGSGIGELFF. Here the CDR3 DNA reads TGTGCCATCAGTGTCGGGAGTGGGATCGGGGAGCTGTTTTTT.

This clonotype was detected ten times or more. The chain carries TRBV5-1 and TRBJ2-5, with 8 nucleotides matching TRBD1. Trimming removed 6 bases from V and 4 bases from J; junction bases left unmatched: 8. The CDR3 consists of 14 residues. Germline assignment: CDR1 SGHRS and CDR2 YFSETQ. CDR3 protein: CASKPTGTGETQYF. The CDR3, as DNA: TGCGCCAGCAAACCAACCGGGACAGGAGAGACCCAGTACTTC.

This clonotype was picked up a small number of times. The DNA for the CDR3 is TGTGCCAGCAGGATTGGGGGGAACTATGGCTACACCTTC. This codes for CASRIGGNYGYTF. This sequence joins TRBV6-1 and TRBJ1-2; the D gene is possibly TRBD1 (5 bases). Germline CDR1 and CDR2: MNHNS and SASEGT. The V end was cut by 6 bases, the J end by 2 bases, with 10 bases between. The CDR3 totals 13 residues.

Remarks on this clonotype: It may be a read error: a sequence one base away is much more abundant. The CDR3 is CARSQDWGMAIAGVFAEQFF. The DNA of the CDR3 is TGCGCCCGCAGCCAAGATTGGGGGATGGCCATTGCAGGGGTTTTTGCGGAGCAGTTCTTC. The chain uses TRBV4-3 and TRBJ2-1; possibly TRBD1 for D (6 bases). The germline V gene encodes CDR1 LGHNA and CDR2 YSLEER. CDR3 length: 20 residues.

This clonotype has at least ten counts. The chain employs TRBV28 and TRBJ2-3; the match to TRBD1 covers 9 bases. CDR3 length equals 16 residues. Germline CDR1 reads MDHEN; CDR2 reads SYDVKM. V lost 5 bases, J lost 0 bases, and 6 bases stayed unmatched. The DNA for the CDR3 is TGTGCCAGCAGTCCCTGGACAGGGGCTAGCACAGATACGCAGTATTTT. This gives the protein CASSPWTGASTDTQYF.

This clonotype was found a few times. Since no conserved phenylalanine or tryptophan closes the CDR3, a read error is the likely cause. Because the CDR3's place on the DNA is in doubt, the DNA is left out and the CDR3 is given as listed by TCRdb. The V call is TRBV4-2, the J call TRBJ2-7. Germline CDR1 and CDR2: LGHNA and YNFKEQ. The CDR3 sequence runs 10 residues, both termini included. The CDR3: CASSQDCGRS.

This clonotype was seen a few times. J is TRBJ2-3 and V is TRBV5-1, with 9 nucleotides matching TRBD1. Germline V gene sequence: CDR1 SGHRS, CDR2 YFSETQ. V lost 4 bases and J lost 3; bases outside the gene matches: 6. CDR3 size: 15 residues. CDR3 protein: CASSPGTGKTDTQYF. CDR3 nucleotide sequence: TGCGCCAGCAGCCCCGGGACAGGGAAAACAGATACGCAGTATTTT. The variable domain in full, with the rest retrieved from reference TRBV5-1 and TRBJ2-3, is KAGVTQTPRYLIKTRGQQVTLSCSPISGHRSVSWYQQTPGQGLQFLFEYFSETQRNKGNFPGRFSGRQFSNSRSEMNVSTLELGDSALYLCASSPGTGKTDTQYFGPGTRLTVL.

The CDR3 sequence: CATLKGGRNTGELFF. The CDR3 region has the DNA TGTGCCACCCTAAAGGGCGGGAGAAACACCGGGGAGCTGTTTTTT. The chain carries TRBV15 and TRBJ2-2, with 7 bases fitting TRBD2. The germline V gene has CDR1 LNHNV and CDR2 YYDKDF (reference sequence). Unmatched junction bases numbered 8, after V lost 8 bases and J lost 2 bases. This CDR3 has 15 amino acids.

This clonotype was picked up many times. V gene TRBV5-6 combines with J gene TRBJ2-3; TRBD2 matches 11 bases. Germline CDR1 SGHDT, CDR2 YYEEEE. The CDR3 has 17 residues. V dropped 3 bases and J dropped 4; count of bases not matched to a gene: 10. CDR3: CASSYSGRALVPDTQYF. CDR3 in DNA: TGTGCCAGCAGCTATAGCGGGAGGGCCTTGGTCCCAGATACGCAGTATTTT. Complete variable domain (other parts from reference TRBV5-6 and TRBJ2-3): DAGVTQSPTHLIKTRGQQVTLRCSPKSGHDTVSWYQQALGQGPQFIFQYYEEEERQRGNFPDRFSGHQFPNYSSELNVNALLLGDSALYLCASSYSGRALVPDTQYFGPGTRLTVL.